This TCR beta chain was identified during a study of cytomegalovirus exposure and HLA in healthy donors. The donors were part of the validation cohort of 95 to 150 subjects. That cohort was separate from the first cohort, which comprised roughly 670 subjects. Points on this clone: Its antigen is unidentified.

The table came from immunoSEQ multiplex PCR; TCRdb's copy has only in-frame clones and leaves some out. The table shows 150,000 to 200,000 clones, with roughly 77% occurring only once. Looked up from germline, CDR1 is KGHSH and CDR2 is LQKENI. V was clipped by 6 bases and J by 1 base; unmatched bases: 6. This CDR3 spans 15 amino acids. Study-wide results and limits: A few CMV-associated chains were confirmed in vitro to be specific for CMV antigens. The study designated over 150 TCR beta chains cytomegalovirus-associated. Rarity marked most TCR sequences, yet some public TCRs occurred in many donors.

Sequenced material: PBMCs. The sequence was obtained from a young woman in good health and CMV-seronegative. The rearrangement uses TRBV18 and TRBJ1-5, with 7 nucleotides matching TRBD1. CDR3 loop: CASSQDRRSNQPQHF. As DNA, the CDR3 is TGTGCCAGCTCTCAGGACAGGAGAAGCAATCAGCCCCAGCATTTT. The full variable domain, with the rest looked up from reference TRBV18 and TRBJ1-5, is NAGVMQNPRHLVRRRGQEARLRCSPMKGHSHVYWYRQLPEEGLKFMVYLQKENIIDESGMPKERFSAEFPKEGPSILRIQQVVRGDSAAYFCASSQDRRSNQPQHFGDGTRLSIL.